These 10 T cell receptor beta chains were sequenced from one sample in a study of T-cell memory formation after mild COVID-19. TCRdb fed the 5' RACE reads into MiXCR, producing one record per CDR3 protein. The sample includes 450,000 or so distinct CDR3 sequences, roughly 25% of them seen just once. The sequencing sample was made of PBMCs or a T cell subset sorted from them (not recorded which). The origin of the receptors is an adult woman who had mild COVID-19 (a few samples of this study predate the infection). Cell type and time point are not known.

This rearrangement joins TRBV4-1 to TRBJ1-1; TRBD1 is a possible D gene (6 bases). Germline V gene lookup returns CDR1 MGHRA and CDR2 YSYEKL. V dropped 1 base and J dropped 1 base, with 31 bases sitting between them. CDR3 size: 22 residues. CDR3: CASSQGHPAGDWGGAENTEAFF. CDR3 sequence (DNA): TGCGCCAGCAGCCAAGGCCATCCGGCAGGGGATTGGGGTGGCGCAGAGAACACTGAAGCTTTCTTT.

CDR3 region: CASQFYDGGGETQYF. CDR3 DNA sequence: TGCGCCAGCCAATTTTATGATGGGGGGGGAGAGACCCAGTACTTC. This chain connects TRBV5-1 to TRBJ2-5; 7 bases align to TRBD2. V dropped 7 bases and J dropped 4; count of bases not matched to a gene: 13. The CDR3 is 15 residues long. Germline V gene data show CDR1 as SGHRS and CDR2 as YFSETQ.

This clonotype was recorded many times. The chain has TRBV29-1 and TRBJ2-2, with D uncertain. Germline CDR1 is SQVTM and CDR2 is ANQGSEA. This CDR3 spans 14 amino acids. V lost 7 bases and J lost 1, with 13 bases in between. The DNA for the CDR3 is TGCAGCGCTTTCACCACGGGGAACACCGGGGAGCTGTTTTTT. It encodes CSAFTTGNTGELFF.

This clonotype was observed a handful of times. This chain connects TRBV5-1 to TRBJ1-2; possible D gene TRBD1, 5 bases. CDR1 and CDR2 from the germline V gene are SGHRS and YFSETQ. Between the trimmed V and J ends, which lost 4 bases and 8 bases, there was a span of 15 bases. The CDR3 extends over 13 amino acids. CDR3 region: CASSPREKGGYTF. In DNA form, the CDR3 reads TGCGCCAGCAGCCCGCGGGAGAAGGGGGGCTACACCTTC.

The rearrangement uses TRBV29-1 and TRBJ2-7; D uncertain. V lost 4 bases and J lost 2, with 9 bases in between. The CDR3 has 12 residues. CDR1 is SQVTM and CDR2 is ANQGSEA in the germline V gene. The CDR3 DNA reads as TGCAGCGTTGGTACAGATCCCTACGAGCAGTACTTC. Translating it yields CSVGTDPYEQYF.

The genes are TRBV12-3 or TRBV12-4 and TRBJ1-2; TRBD1 aligns across 8 bases. Trimming at V came to 5 bases and at J to 6 bases, leaving 5 bases not matched to a gene. The CDR3 loop spans 13 amino acids. CDR3 sequence: CASSTGQGNGYTF. The CDR3 DNA reads TGTGCCAGCAGTACCGGACAGGGCAATGGCTACACCTTC.

This clonotype was observed a few times. The V and J genes are TRBV5-5 and TRBJ2-7; no firm D call. CDR1 is SGHKS and CDR2 is YYEKEE in the germline V gene (reference sequence). V was trimmed by 4 bases and J by 0 bases, leaving 8 bases between them. CDR3 size: 13 residues. CDR3 sequence reads: CASSSLSSYEQYF. The CDR3 nucleotides are TGTGCCAGCAGCAGCCTGAGCTCCTACGAGCAGTACTTC.

There are a few counts of this clonotype. The chain carries TRBV5-1 and TRBJ1-1; a possible D gene is TRBD1 (6 bases). This CDR3 has 15 amino acids. Germline CDR1 SGHRS, CDR2 YFSETQ. The V and J ends lost 2 bases and 1 base respectively, with 12 bases between them. CDR3 in amino acids: CASSLPGAGNTEAFF. The CDR3 bases are TGCGCCAGCAGCTTACCGGGGGCCGGGAACACTGAAGCTTTCTTT.

The chain combines TRBV9 with TRBJ1-6; D might be TRBD1 (5 bases). The CDR3 consists of 13 residues. V shed 6 bases and J shed 7 bases, with 11 bases lying between them. Germline loops: CDR1 SGDLS, CDR2 YYNGEE. In DNA form, the CDR3 reads TGTGCCAGCAAAGGGGCAGAAAATTCACCCCTCCACTTT. It encodes CASKGAENSPLHF.

This chain links TRBV24-1 with TRBJ2-5; D not certain. Germline V gene lookup returns CDR1 KGHDR and CDR2 SFDVKD. The CDR3 covers 14 residues. Trimming removed 4 bases at V and 1 base at J, with 9 bases between. The CDR3 nucleotides read TGTGCCACCAGTGAGGACCGGACCCAAGAGACCCAGTACTTC. It is translated as CATSEDRTQETQYF.